Below are 2 T cell receptor beta chains sequenced from a single sample in a study of blood T cell repertoires in COVID-19 (dated by TCRdb to 2018 to 2021). Library generation was performed with the immunoSEQ multiplex PCR assay. TCRdb obtained this table from immuneACCESS and retained in-frame rearrangements with V and J assigned. These tables miss some clones; where compared with another copy, unresolved V genes account for less than half of the shortfall, and the remainder is unexplained. The sample contains about 6,600 clones, roughly nine tenths of them found a single time. The ten largest make up more than 8% of the sample. Sequenced sample: peripheral blood. Source of these receptors: a human donor in a cohort sampled during active COVID-19. The donor label of this sample is uncertain.

The rearrangement links TRBV5-1 to TRBJ2-1, with 12 bases that match TRBD2. Trimming cost V 5 bases and J 4 bases; bases outside gene matches: 7. This CDR3 comprises 16 residues. Germline V gene sequence: CDR1 SGHRS, CDR2 YFSETQ. CDR3 residues: CASRPRLAGVYNEQFF. The CDR3, as DNA: TGCGCCAGCAGGCCCCGACTAGCGGGAGTTTACAATGAGCAGTTCTTC. Variable domain in full (rest from reference TRBV5-1 and TRBJ2-1): KAGVTQTPRYLIKTRGQQVTLSCSPISGHRSVSWYQQTPGQGLQFLFEYFSETQRNKGNFPGRFSGRQFSNSRSEMNVSTLELGDSALYLCASRPRLAGVYNEQFFGPGTRLTVL.

The rearrangement uses TRBV19 and TRBJ1-2, with 9 nucleotides matching TRBD1. V lost 6 bases and J lost 7; bases outside the gene matches: 9. Per germline, CDR1 LNHDA and CDR2 SQIVND (reference sequence). There are 14 residues in the CDR3. DNA of the CDR3: TGTGCCAGTAGCCGGGGACAGGGCTCCTCTGGCTACACCTTC. Its translation is CASSRGQGSSGYTF.